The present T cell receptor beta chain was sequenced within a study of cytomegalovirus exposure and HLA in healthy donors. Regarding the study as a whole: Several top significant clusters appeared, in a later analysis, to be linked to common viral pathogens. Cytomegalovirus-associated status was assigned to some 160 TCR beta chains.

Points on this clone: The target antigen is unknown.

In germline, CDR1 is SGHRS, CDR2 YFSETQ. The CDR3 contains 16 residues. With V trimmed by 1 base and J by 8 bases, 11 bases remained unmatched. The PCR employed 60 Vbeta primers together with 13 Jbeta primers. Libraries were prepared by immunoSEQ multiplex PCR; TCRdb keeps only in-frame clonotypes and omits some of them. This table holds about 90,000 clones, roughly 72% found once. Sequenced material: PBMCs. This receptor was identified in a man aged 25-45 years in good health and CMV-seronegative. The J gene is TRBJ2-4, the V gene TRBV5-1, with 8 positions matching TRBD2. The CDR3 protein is CASSLSLVGGADIQYF. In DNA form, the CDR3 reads TGCGCCAGCAGCTTGTCCCTGGTCGGGGGGGCGGACATTCAGTACTTC.